One and the same sample provided the 3 T cell receptor beta chains below, sequenced in a study of blood T cell repertoires in COVID-19. Sequencing was performed with immunoSEQ multiplex PCR; in TCRdb, only in-frame clones are kept and a portion is missing. The sample records a few hundred thousand clones, about 86% being singletons. The specimen was PBMCs or T cells enriched from blood (not recorded which). All receptors derive from a woman in her 40s with acute COVID-19.

V gene TRBV7-9 combines with J gene TRBJ2-2; possible D gene TRBD2, 6 bases. CDR3 length: 15 residues. Germline V CDR1 and CDR2: SEHNR, FQNEAQ (reference sequence). V lost 5 bases, J lost 3 bases, and 13 bases lay in between. Here the CDR3 reads CASSRLGGDTGELFF. CDR3 sequence (DNA): TGTGCCAGCAGCCGACTCGGAGGGGACACCGGGGAGCTGTTTTTT.

The rearrangement joins TRBV19 to TRBJ2-1, with D possibly matching TRBD1 (5 bases). The germline V gene encodes CDR1 LNHDA and CDR2 SQIVND (reference sequence). The ends were cut back, 5 bases at V and 7 bases at J, with 18 bases in the middle. The CDR3 runs to 15 residues. DNA of the CDR3: TGTGCCAGTAGTCGGACACCCAACAGTGGAAATGAGCAGTTCTTC. Amino acids: CASSRTPNSGNEQFF.

The CDR3 region is CASRASGGGPNYGYTF. CDR3 DNA sequence: TGTGCCAGCAGAGCTTCTGGCGGGGGCCCTAACTATGGCTACACCTTC. The genes are TRBV27 and TRBJ1-2; possible D gene TRBD1, 6 bases. The V gene's germline CDR1 is MNHEY and CDR2 SMNVEV (reference sequence). V dropped 6 bases and J dropped 0 bases, with 17 bases sitting between them. The CDR3 spans 16 residues.